Presented here are 28 T cell receptor beta chains from one specimen sequenced in a study of tumor and adjacent non-tumor tissue in lung cancer. No cell sorting was done before RNA was extracted from the tissue. Three rounds of nested PCR, following a modified ARM-PCR protocol, produced the TCRbeta library. Using its own MiXCR run on the multiplex PCR reads, TCRdb lists one record per CDR3 protein. Here the sample spans approximately 70,000 distinct CDR3 sequences, roughly 73% being singletons. Sequencing was performed on lung tumor tissue. These receptors all stem from a man in his 60s with non-small cell lung cancer.

On this clonotype: One junction end disagrees with the germline gene, perhaps due to a read error. V is TRBV29-1 and J is TRBJ2-7; 8 nucleotides match TRBD2. CDR3 length equals 15 residues. Germline CDR1 reads SQVTM; CDR2 reads ANQGSEA. The CDR3 DNA follows: TGCAGCGTTGAAGGGGATTCTGGGACTAGTTACGAACAGTACTTC. This gives the protein CSVEGDSGTSYEQYF.

Comment on this clonotype: The CDR3 does not end in the conserved phenylalanine or tryptophan, so this is likely a read error. The genes are TRBV20-1 and TRBJ1-5, with D tentatively TRBD1 (5 bases). The CDR3 consists of 18 residues. The V gene's germline CDR1 is DFQATT and CDR2 SNEGSKA (reference sequence). DNA of the CDR3: TGCAGTGCTCGAGATCATCGATTTTTGTCGGGGGGAGATCAGCCCCAGCATTCT. Its translation: CSARDHRFLSGGDQPQHS.

A remark on this clonotype: In this CDR3 the conserved last residue, phenylalanine or tryptophan, is missing, so a read error is likely. The genes are TRBV11-3 and TRBJ2-1; the D gene could be TRBD1 or TRBD2 (6 bases each). The ends were cut back, 5 bases at V and 9 bases at J, with 17 bases in the middle. The CDR3 is made up of 14 amino acids. Germline loops: CDR1 SGHNT, CDR2 YENEEA. In DNA, the CDR3 is TGTGCCAGCAGCCTCGATAGCGGAGGGGGTGAGCAGTTCTTA. Translated, it gives CASSLDSGGGEQFL.

Relative to its sample, this clonotype is medium-sized. V is TRBV6-5 and J is TRBJ2-2; 9 bases align to TRBD2. With V trimmed by 3 bases and J by 5 bases, 10 bases remained unmatched. The CDR3 spans 17 residues. Germline V lookup: CDR1 MNHEY, CDR2 SVGAGI. The CDR3 loop reads CASSYLMGAGGTGELFF. The CDR3 DNA is TGTGCCAGCAGTTATTTGATGGGAGCGGGGGGAACCGGGGAGCTGTTTTTT.

Worth noting for this clonotype: The junction shows a germline mismatch at one end, possibly a read error. This chain links TRBV10-3 with TRBJ2-1; possibly TRBD2 for D (7 bases). Germline CDR1 reads ENHRY; CDR2 reads SYGVKD. The CDR3 totals 16 residues. The CDR3 is CAIRESMAGAYNEQFF. The CDR3 DNA reads as TGTGCCATCAGAGAGTCGATGGCGGGGGCATACAATGAGCAGTTCTTT.

This clonotype showed up many times. The gene calls are TRBV29-1 and TRBJ2-3; 13 bases are shared with TRBD2. The CDR3 is 15 residues long. Per the germline V gene, CDR1 is SQVTM and CDR2 is ANQGSEA. V shed 7 bases and J 0 bases; nucleotides not matched to a gene: 4. The CDR3 region is CSGGTSGASTDTQYF. The CDR3 DNA reads TGCAGCGGGGGGACTAGCGGGGCTAGCACAGATACGCAGTATTTT.

This sequence joins TRBV20-1 and TRBJ2-1; weak D call: TRBD2 (5 bases). The germline CDR1 and CDR2 sequences are DFQATT and SNEGSKA (reference sequence). V lost 3 bases and J lost 15, with 21 bases in between. This CDR3 spans 13 amino acids. DNA for the CDR3: TGCAGTGCTAGGCCTAGCTCCTACAATGCGCGGTTCTTC. Its protein product is CSARPSSYNARFF.

A remark on this clonotype: The CDR3 does not end in the conserved phenylalanine or tryptophan, so this is likely a read error. The V gene is TRBV6-2 or TRBV6-3, the J gene TRBJ2-1, with D possibly matching TRBD2 (5 bases). The CDR3 runs 14 residues. Germline values: CDR1 MNHEY, CDR2 SVGEGT. Trimming stripped 3 bases from V and 10 bases from J, with 16 bases between. The CDR3 DNA sequence: TGTGCCAGCAGTTATGCCTGCGGGTTCCGAGAGCAGTTCATC. Amino acid sequence: CASSYACGFREQFI.

This sequence joins TRBV6-1 and TRBJ1-2, with a possible D match to TRBD1 (5 bases). Germline lookup yields CDR1 MNHNS and CDR2 SASEGT. This CDR3 spans 13 amino acids. Trimming cost V 9 bases and J 8 bases, with 19 bases left between them. The CDR3 DNA sequence: TGTGCCAGAAGTTACGGGACCGAGGAGGGCTACACCTTC. It encodes CARSYGTEEGYTF.

Regarding this clonotype: At one end the junction does not follow the germline gene, possibly because of a read error. The chain combines TRBV12-3 or TRBV12-4 with TRBJ2-2; D call uncertain. This CDR3 is 16 amino acids long. The CDR3 nucleotides read TGTGCCATCAGTCTCTACCCGGCCACGAACACCAGGGAGCTGTTTTTT. It translates to CAISLYPATNTRELFF.

The chain recombines TRBV12-3 or TRBV12-4 with TRBJ1-1, with D perhaps TRBD1 (5 bases). This CDR3 contains 16 residues. V was cut by 7 bases and J by 7 bases, with 25 bases left in between. CDR3 DNA: TGTGCCAGCATTCTAAGAACCGACAAACAGGACATTGAAGCTTTCTTT. This sequence encodes CASILRTDKQDIEAFF.

Comments on this clonotype: This is likely a read error, given that the CDR3 carries no conserved phenylalanine or tryptophan at its end. V and J are TRBV20-1 and TRBJ2-1; 7 nucleotides line up with TRBD2. The CDR3 has 14 residues. V was pared by 6 bases and J by 1 base, with 6 bases of the junction left unmatched. The germline V gene encodes CDR1 DFQATT and CDR2 SNEGSKA (reference sequence). The CDR3 loop is CSAQRGRSYNEQFL. The CDR3, as DNA: TGCAGTGCCCAGCGGGGAAGGTCCTACAATGAGCAGTTCCTC.

This clonotype has just a few counts. This may be a read error, as it is one base from a much larger clone. This CDR3 reads CDISETGDTQYF. The CDR3 nucleotides are TGTGACATCAGTGAGACGGGGGATACGCAGTATTTT. J is TRBJ2-3 and V is TRBV10-3, with D perhaps matching TRBD2 (5 bases). CDR3 length equals 12 residues. The germline V gene encodes CDR1 ENHRY and CDR2 SYGVKD.

Turning to this clonotype: Because the CDR3 is missing its conserved closing phenylalanine or tryptophan, this is likely a read error. The chain uses TRBV6-5 and TRBJ1-2, with TRBD1 matching over 9 bases. This CDR3 has 14 amino acids. Per the germline V gene, CDR1 is MNHEY and CDR2 is SVGAGI. This CDR3 reads CTSRRQGGNYGYTI. CDR3 sequence (DNA): TGTACCAGCAGACGACAGGGGGGGAACTATGGCTACACCATC.

This clonotype was observed many times. The genes are TRBV28 and TRBJ1-6; D uncertain. The ends were cut back, 3 bases at V and 2 bases at J, with 8 bases in the middle. CDR1 and CDR2 from the germline V gene are MDHEN and SYDVKM. The length of the CDR3 is 15 residues. The CDR3 protein is CASSLRQTYNSPLHF. In nucleotides, the CDR3 is TGTGCCAGCAGTTTGAGGCAGACCTATAATTCACCCCTCCACTTT. Drawing the rest from reference TRBV28 and TRBJ1-6, the complete variable domain is DVKVTQSSRYLVKRTGEKVFLECVQDMDHENMFWYRQDPGLGLRLIYFSYDVKMKEKGDIPEGYSVSREKKERFSLILESASTNQTSMYLCASSLRQTYNSPLHFGNGTRLTVT.

Comment on this clonotype: The junction and the germline gene differ at one end; a read error may be behind it. This chain connects TRBV20-1 to TRBJ2-1; TRBD2 matches at 8 bases. The CDR3 sequence is 14 residues long. CDR1 and CDR2 from the germline V gene are DFQATT and SNEGSKA (reference sequence). The CDR3 coding sequence is TGCAGTGCTAGAGATCGGCGGACTAGCTATGAGCAGTTTTTC. Translation: CSARDRRTSYEQFF.

In regard to this clonotype: Compared with germline, one end of the junction differs, possibly owing to a read error. The chain couples TRBV20-1 to TRBJ2-3; 7 bases map to TRBD2. In germline, CDR1 is DFQATT, CDR2 SNEGSKA (reference sequence). The CDR3 totals 16 residues. The CDR3 sequence is CSVRKEGGSMTDTQYF. CDR3 coding DNA: TGCAGTGTTAGAAAGGAGGGAGGGTCTATGACAGATACGCAGTATTTT.

A single count supports this clonotype. Since the CDR3 does not end with the conserved phenylalanine or tryptophan, this likely comes from a read error. The chain is built from TRBV20-1 and TRBJ2-7; TRBD1 aligns across 7 bases. The CDR3 is made up of 12 amino acids. Trimming at V came to 5 bases and at J to 6 bases, leaving 7 bases not matched to a gene. Germline V lookup: CDR1 DFQATT, CDR2 SNEGSKA (reference sequence). Written as DNA, the CDR3 is TGCAGTGCTTCCATAGGGGGCTGCGAGCAGTACCTC. As protein: CSASIGGCEQYL.

This rearrangement joins TRBV6-6 to TRBJ1-5, with a possible D match to TRBD1 (5 bases). Germline CDR1 is MNHNY and CDR2 is SVGAGI (reference sequence). This CDR3 has 16 amino acids. V lost 5 bases and J lost 3, with 17 bases in between. The CDR3 here is CASSGRYRRDNQPQHF. Here the CDR3 DNA reads TGTGCCAGCAGTGGGAGATACAGGAGGGACAATCAGCCCCAGCATTTT.

Note on this clonotype: The junction differs from germline at one of its ends, possibly a read error. The J gene is TRBJ2-7, the V gene TRBV6-5; 7 bases line up with TRBD2. Per germline, CDR1 MNHEY and CDR2 SVGAGI. CDR3 length: 15 amino acids. The CDR3 protein is CASSYSWRETTEQYF. CDR3 DNA: TGTGCCAGTAGTTACTCGTGGCGGGAGACGACCGAGCAATACTTC.

On this clonotype itself: A read error may be the cause here, since a much bigger clone is one base away. The CDR3 DNA follows: TGTGCCTGGATAGCAAGCCAAACAGGGTTGGGCGGCTACACCTTC. Its protein is CAWIASQTGLGGYTF. The chain joins TRBV30 to TRBJ1-2, with D perhaps TRBD1 (6 bases). The V gene lost 4 bases and the J gene lost 8 bases, with 23 bases spanning the gap. Germline V gives CDR1 GTSNPN, CDR2 SVGIG (reference sequence). The CDR3 totals 15 residues.

The V call is TRBV20-1, the J call TRBJ2-1; 8 bases match TRBD2. The CDR3 runs to 15 residues. Germline V gives CDR1 DFQATT, CDR2 SNEGSKA (reference sequence). The ends lost 1 base at V and 7 bases at J; junction bases unmatched: 9. The CDR3 reads CSARVRTSRRNEQFF. The CDR3 DNA follows: TGCAGTGCTAGAGTCAGGACTAGCAGGAGGAATGAGCAGTTCTTC.

Turning to this clonotype: This may stem from a read error, because a much larger clone lies one nucleotide away. The V gene is TRBV12-3 or TRBV12-4, the J gene TRBJ1-3; D is possibly TRBD1 (5 bases). The CDR3 runs to 14 residues. CDR3 amino acids: CVSRRGSTGNTIYF. CDR3 DNA: TGTGTCAGCAGACGGGGCTCGACTGGAAACACCATATATTTT.

This clonotype has ten or more counts. The chain has TRBV5-5 and TRBJ1-6; 12 positions match TRBD1. V lost 2 bases to trimming and J lost 8 bases; unmatched junction nucleotides: 8. Germline V gene sequence: CDR1 SGHKS, CDR2 YYEKEE (reference sequence). CDR3 length equals 17 residues. The CDR3 here is CASSLTGTGGGDSPLHF. CDR3 in DNA: TGTGCCAGCAGCTTAACCGGGACAGGGGGCGGCGATTCACCCCTCCACTTT.

As regards this clonotype: A much more abundant neighbour one base away suggests this may be a read error. This rearrangement joins TRBV5-1 to TRBJ1-1; no clear D gene. CDR3 length: 14 amino acids. The ends were cut back, 6 bases at V and 3 bases at J, with 15 bases in the middle. Germline CDR1 is SGHRS and CDR2 is YFSETQ. The CDR3 protein is CASIQDDGDTEAFF. CDR3 in DNA: TGCGCCAGCATCCAGGACGACGGGGACACTGAAGCTTTCTTT.

This chain uses TRBV20-1 with TRBJ2-1; D is ambiguous. The V gene's germline CDR1 is DFQATT and CDR2 SNEGSKA (reference sequence). The length of the CDR3 is 13 residues. Trimming removed 7 bases from V and 11 bases from J, with 21 bases in between. CDR3 DNA: TGCAGTGGTGGAGTTAGCTCCTACAACAAGCAGTTCTTC. As protein: CSGGVSSYNKQFF.

This clonotype has a handful of counts. A much larger clone differs from this one at a single base, so this may be a read error. CDR3 sequence: CVSSLVLAGGTDTQYF. As DNA, the CDR3 is TGTGTCAGCAGCTTGGTACTAGCGGGAGGAACAGATACGCAGTATTTT. The V and J genes are TRBV5-6 and TRBJ2-3; 12 nucleotides align to TRBD2. CDR1 and CDR2 from the germline V gene are SGHDT and YYEEEE. The CDR3 consists of 16 residues.

This clonotype qualifies as medium-sized. This chain connects TRBV20-1 to TRBJ2-7, with TRBD2 matching over 7 bases. The CDR3 has 16 amino acids. Germline V gene data show CDR1 as DFQATT and CDR2 as SNEGSKA (reference sequence). Germline trimming cut 6 bases from V and 3 bases from J; bases unmatched to any gene: 17. CDR3 DNA: TGCAGTGCCACATCTTTGACTCAGCGGGACCTCTACGAGCAGTACTTC. Encoded protein: CSATSLTQRDLYEQYF.